These 8 T cell receptor beta chains were all obtained from the same sample, sequenced in a study of shared clonotypes between healthy human individuals. The naive CD8 subset, CD45RO-negative cells positively selected for CCR7, excluded terminally differentiated effector memory CD45RA+ cells. The table came from immunoSEQ multiplex PCR; TCRdb's copy has only in-frame clones and leaves some out. The repertoire includes hundreds of thousands of clones, roughly 96% of them detected once, and roughly 0.12% sits in the top ten. Sequencing was performed on naive CD8+ T cells sorted from blood. The source is a woman in her twenties or thirties in good health.

This sequence joins TRBV19 and TRBJ2-6; D unresolved. Germline CDR1 is LNHDA and CDR2 is SQIVND (reference sequence). The V and J ends lost 6 bases and 0 bases respectively, with 9 bases between them. The CDR3 sequence is 15 residues long. As DNA, the CDR3 is TGTGCCAGTAGCCCACCCGGCTCTGGGGCCAACGTCCTGACTTTC. It is translated as CASSPPGSGANVLTF.

In this sample, this clone turned up once. Other DNA sequences in the same sample also yield this CDR3. The chain joins TRBV5-6 to TRBJ2-7, with unresolved D. Germline CDR1 reads SGHDT; CDR2 reads YYEEEE. The V end was cut by 3 bases, the J end by 4 bases, with 5 bases between. The CDR3 consists of 11 residues. DNA of the CDR3: TGTGCCAGCAGCTCCCTTTACGAGCAGTACTTC. Translated: CASSSLYEQYF.

This clone was counted once. The V call is TRBV6-1, the J call TRBJ2-3, with 14 bases identical to TRBD2. The CDR3 runs to 17 residues. With V trimmed by 0 bases and J by 5 bases, 4 bases remained unmatched. CDR1 is MNHNS and CDR2 is SASEGT in the germline V gene. CDR3 DNA: TGTGCCAGCAGTGAAGCCGGACTAGCGGGAGGTATAGATACGCAGTATTTT. This gives the protein CASSEAGLAGGIDTQYF.

This CDR3 is CASSIFGGLNTGELFF. Here the CDR3 DNA reads TGTGCCAGTAGTATATTCGGGGGACTGAACACCGGGGAGCTGTTTTTT. The J gene is TRBJ2-2, the V gene TRBV19; a possible D gene is TRBD2 (6 bases). In germline, CDR1 is LNHDA, CDR2 SQIVND (reference sequence). V gave up 2 bases and J gave up 1 base, with 11 bases separating them. The CDR3 length is 16 residues.

This clone was counted a single time. J is TRBJ2-7 and V is TRBV14, with TRBD1 matching over 7 bases. This CDR3 has 13 amino acids. Germline V gene data show CDR1 as SGHDN and CDR2 as FVKESK. V trimming: 0 bases; J trimming: 6 bases; junction bases outside the gene matches: 2. CDR3 in amino acids: CASSQDHRGEQYF. The CDR3 bases are TGTGCCAGCAGCCAAGATCACAGGGGCGAGCAGTACTTC.

The chain uses TRBV2 and TRBJ2-7, with D possibly TRBD1 on 5 matching bases. The CDR3 has 15 residues. V lost 2 bases and J lost 2, with 13 bases in between. From germline, CDR1 is SNHLY and CDR2 FYNNEI. The CDR3 sequence: CASSEPREHTYEQYF. In DNA form, the CDR3 reads TGTGCCAGCAGTGAACCCAGGGAACATACCTACGAGCAGTACTTC.

This chain uses TRBV7-9 with TRBJ2-5; D not resolved. The CDR3 has 12 amino acids. Deletions cut 3 bases from V and 7 bases from J, with 9 bases between. Germline V gene sequence: CDR1 SEHNR, CDR2 FQNEAQ (reference sequence). This chain's CDR3 is CASSLDLRTQYF. CDR3 coding DNA: TGTGCCAGCAGCTTGGACCTGAGGACCCAGTACTTC. The entire variable domain, with the rest obtained from reference TRBV7-9 and TRBJ2-5, is as follows: DTGVSQNPRHKITKRGQNVTFRCDPISEHNRLYWYRQTLGQGPEFLTYFQNEAQLEKSRLLSDRFSAERPKGSFSTLEIQRTEQGDSAMYLCASSLDLRTQYFGPGTRLLVL.

This clone has a single count. This rearrangement joins TRBV29-1 to TRBJ2-7, with D perhaps TRBD1 (5 bases). The CDR3 runs 12 residues. V was cut by 6 bases and J by 0 bases, with 9 bases left in between. From germline, CDR1 is SQVTM and CDR2 ANQGSEA. The CDR3 nucleotides are TGCAGCGTCCGTACAGGCTCCTACGAGCAGTACTTC. Its protein product is CSVRTGSYEQYF.